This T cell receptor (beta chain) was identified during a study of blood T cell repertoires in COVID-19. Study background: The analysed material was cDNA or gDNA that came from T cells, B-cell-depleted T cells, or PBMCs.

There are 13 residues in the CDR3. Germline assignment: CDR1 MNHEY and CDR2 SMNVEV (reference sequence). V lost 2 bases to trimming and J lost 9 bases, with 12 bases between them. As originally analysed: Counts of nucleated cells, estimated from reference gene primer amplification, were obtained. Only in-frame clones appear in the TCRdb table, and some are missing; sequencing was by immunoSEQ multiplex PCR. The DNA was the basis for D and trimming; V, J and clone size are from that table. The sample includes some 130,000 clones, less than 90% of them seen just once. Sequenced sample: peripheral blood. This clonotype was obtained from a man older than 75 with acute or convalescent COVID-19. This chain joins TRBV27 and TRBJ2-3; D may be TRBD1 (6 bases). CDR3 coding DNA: TGTGCCAGCAGTTTAGAAGGGACAAGCACGCAGTATTTT. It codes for CASSLEGTSTQYF.